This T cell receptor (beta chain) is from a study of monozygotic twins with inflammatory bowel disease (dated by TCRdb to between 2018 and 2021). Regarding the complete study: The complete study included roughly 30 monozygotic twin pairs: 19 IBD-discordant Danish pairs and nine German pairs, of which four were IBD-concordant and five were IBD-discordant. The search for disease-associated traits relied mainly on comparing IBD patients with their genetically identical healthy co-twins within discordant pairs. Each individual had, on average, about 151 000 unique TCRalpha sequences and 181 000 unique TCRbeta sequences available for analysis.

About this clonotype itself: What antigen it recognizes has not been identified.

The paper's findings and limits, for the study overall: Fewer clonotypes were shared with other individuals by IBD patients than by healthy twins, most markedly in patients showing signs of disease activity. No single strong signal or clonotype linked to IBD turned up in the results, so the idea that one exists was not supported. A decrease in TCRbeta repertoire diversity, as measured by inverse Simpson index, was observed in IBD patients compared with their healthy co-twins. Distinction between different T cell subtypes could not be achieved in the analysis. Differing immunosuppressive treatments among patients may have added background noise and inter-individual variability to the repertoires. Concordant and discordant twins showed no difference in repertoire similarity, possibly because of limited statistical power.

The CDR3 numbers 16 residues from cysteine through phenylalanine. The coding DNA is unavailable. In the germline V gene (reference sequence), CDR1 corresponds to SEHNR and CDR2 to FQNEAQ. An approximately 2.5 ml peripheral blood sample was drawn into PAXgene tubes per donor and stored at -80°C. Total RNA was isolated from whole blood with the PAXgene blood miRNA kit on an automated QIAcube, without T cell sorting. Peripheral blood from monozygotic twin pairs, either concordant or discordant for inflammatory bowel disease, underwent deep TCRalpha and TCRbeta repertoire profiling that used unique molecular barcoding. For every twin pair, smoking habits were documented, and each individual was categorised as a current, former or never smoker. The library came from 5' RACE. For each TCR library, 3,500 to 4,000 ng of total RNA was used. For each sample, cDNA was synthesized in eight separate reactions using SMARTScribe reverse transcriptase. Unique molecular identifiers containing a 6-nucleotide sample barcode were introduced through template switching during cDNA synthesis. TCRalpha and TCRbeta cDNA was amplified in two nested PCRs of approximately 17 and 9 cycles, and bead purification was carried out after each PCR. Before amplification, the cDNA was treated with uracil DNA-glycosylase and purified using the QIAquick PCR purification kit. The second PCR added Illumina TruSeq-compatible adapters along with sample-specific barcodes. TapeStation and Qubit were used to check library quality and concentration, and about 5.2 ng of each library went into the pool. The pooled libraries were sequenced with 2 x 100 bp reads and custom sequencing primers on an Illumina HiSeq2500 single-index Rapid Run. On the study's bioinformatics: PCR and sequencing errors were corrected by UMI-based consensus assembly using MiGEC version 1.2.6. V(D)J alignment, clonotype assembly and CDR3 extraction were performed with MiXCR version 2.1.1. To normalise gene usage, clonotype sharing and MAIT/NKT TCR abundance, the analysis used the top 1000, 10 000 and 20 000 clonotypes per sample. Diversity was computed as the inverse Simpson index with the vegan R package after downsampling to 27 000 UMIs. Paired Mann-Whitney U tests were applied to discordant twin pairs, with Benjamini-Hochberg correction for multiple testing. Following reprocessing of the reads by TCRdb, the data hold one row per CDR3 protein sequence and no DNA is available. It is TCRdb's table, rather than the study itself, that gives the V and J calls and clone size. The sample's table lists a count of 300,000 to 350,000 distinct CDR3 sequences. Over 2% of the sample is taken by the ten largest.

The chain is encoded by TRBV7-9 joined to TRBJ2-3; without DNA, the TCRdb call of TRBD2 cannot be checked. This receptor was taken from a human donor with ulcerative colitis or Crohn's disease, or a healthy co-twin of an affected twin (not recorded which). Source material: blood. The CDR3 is CASIWTSGRATDTQYF. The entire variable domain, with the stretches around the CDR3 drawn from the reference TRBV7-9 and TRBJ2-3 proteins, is DTGVSQNPRHKITKRGQNVTFRCDPISEHNRLYWYRQTLGQGPEFLTYFQNEAQLEKSRLLSDRFSAERPKGSFSTLEIQRTEQGDSAMYLCASIWTSGRATDTQYFGPGTRLTVL.